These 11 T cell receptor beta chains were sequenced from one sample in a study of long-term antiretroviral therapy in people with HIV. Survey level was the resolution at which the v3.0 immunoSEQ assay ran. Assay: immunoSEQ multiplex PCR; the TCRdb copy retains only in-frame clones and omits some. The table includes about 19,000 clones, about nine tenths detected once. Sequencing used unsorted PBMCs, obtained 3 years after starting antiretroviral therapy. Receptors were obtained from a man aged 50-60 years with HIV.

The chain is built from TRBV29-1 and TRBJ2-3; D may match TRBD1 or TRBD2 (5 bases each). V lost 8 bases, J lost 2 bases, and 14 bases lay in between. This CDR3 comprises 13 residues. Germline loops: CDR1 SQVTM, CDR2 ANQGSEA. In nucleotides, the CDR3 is TGCAGCACCTGGGACGGCCCCACAGATACGCAGTATTTT. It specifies CSTWDGPTDTQYF.

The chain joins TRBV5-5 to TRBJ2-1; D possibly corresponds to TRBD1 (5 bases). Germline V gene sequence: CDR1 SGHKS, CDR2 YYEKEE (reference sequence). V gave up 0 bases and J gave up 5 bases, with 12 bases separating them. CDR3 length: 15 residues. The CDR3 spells CASSLVAGMDNEQFF. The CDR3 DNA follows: TGTGCCAGCAGCTTGGTGGCAGGGATGGACAATGAGCAGTTCTTC.

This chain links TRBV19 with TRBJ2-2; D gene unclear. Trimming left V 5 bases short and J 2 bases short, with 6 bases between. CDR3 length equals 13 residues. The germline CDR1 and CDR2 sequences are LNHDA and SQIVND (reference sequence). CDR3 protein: CASSAANTGELFF. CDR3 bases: TGTGCCAGTAGTGCGGCTAACACCGGGGAGCTGTTTTTT.

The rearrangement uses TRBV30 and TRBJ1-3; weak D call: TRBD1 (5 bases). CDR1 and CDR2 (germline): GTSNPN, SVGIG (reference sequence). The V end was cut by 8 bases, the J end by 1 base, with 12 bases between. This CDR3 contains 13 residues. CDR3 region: CAGTGGSGNTIYF. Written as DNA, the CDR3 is TGTGCCGGGACGGGAGGGTCTGGAAACACCATATATTTT.

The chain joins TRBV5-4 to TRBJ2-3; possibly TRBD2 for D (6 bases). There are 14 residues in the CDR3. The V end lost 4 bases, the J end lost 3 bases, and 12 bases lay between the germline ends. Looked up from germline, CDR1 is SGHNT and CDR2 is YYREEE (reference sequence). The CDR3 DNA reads TGTGCCAGCAGCGCAGCAGGGAGGACAGATACGCAGTATTTT. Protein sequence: CASSAAGRTDTQYF.

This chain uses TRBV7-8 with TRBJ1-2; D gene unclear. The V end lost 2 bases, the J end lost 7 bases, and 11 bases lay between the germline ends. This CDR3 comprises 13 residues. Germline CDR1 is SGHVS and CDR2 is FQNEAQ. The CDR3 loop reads CASSLYARSGYTF. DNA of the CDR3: TGTGCCAGCAGCTTATATGCCCGCTCTGGCTACACCTTC.

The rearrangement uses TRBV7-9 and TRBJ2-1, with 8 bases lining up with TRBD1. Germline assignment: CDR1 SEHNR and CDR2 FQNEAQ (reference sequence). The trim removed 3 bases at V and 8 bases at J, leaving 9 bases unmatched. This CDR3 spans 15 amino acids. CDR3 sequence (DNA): TGTGCCAGCAGCTTGGGGACAGGAGGTGTAGATGAGCAGTTCTTC. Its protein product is CASSLGTGGVDEQFF.

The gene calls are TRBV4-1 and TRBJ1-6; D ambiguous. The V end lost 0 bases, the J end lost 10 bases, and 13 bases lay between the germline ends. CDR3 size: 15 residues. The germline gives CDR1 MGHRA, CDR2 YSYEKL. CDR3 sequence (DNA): TGCGCCAGCAGCCAAGATTGGGGAGAAGGATCACCCCTCCACTTT. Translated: CASSQDWGEGSPLHF.

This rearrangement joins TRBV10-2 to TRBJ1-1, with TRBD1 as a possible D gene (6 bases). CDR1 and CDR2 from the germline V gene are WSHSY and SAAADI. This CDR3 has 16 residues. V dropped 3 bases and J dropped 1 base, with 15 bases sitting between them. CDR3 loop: CASSDGGRLGNTEAFF. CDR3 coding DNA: TGCGCCAGCAGTGACGGGGGGCGTTTGGGGAACACTGAAGCTTTCTTT.

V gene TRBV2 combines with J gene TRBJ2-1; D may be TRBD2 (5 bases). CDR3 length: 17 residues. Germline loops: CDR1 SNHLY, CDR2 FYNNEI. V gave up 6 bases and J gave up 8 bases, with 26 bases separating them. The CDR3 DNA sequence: TGTGCCAGCAGAGAATTTCAGTCAGCGGCCCGCCTAGATGAGCAGTTCTTC. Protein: CASREFQSAARLDEQFF.

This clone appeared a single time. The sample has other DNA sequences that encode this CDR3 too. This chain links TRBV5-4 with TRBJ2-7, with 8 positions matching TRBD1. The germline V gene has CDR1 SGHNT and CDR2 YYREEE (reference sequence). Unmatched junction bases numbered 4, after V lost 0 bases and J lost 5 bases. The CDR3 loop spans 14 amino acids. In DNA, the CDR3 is TGTGCCAGCAGCTTGGTCGGGACAGGAGACGAGCAGTACTTC. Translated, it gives CASSLVGTGDEQYF.